The 14 T cell receptor beta chains reported below all come from one sample, sequenced in a study of blood T cells in healthy people across ages. Using a J-beta primer mix together with a sample-barcoded 5' primer, a second PCR was run for about 7 to 12 cycles. TCRdb analysed the 5' RACE reads with MiXCR anew, one entry per CDR3 protein. In the table there are roughly 800,000 distinct CDR3 sequences, nearly 60% of which are singletons. Specimen: blood. The receptors shown here come from a young man in good health.

The chain carries TRBV5-1 and TRBJ2-3; 11 bases agree with TRBD2. Germline lookup yields CDR1 SGHRS and CDR2 YFSETQ. J lost 6 bases, V lost 9 bases, and 9 bases had no gene match. CDR3 length: 14 amino acids. Written as DNA, the CDR3 is TGCGCCAAACACCGACTAGCGGGAACCGATACGCAGTATTTT. It specifies CAKHRLAGTDTQYF.

The chain joins TRBV6-5 to TRBJ2-7, with a weak D call TRBD1 (7 bases). The V and J ends lost 0 bases and 7 bases respectively, with 16 bases between them. Germline CDR1 is MNHEY and CDR2 is SVGAGI. This CDR3 is 15 amino acids long. The CDR3 sequence is CASSYSNNPGGEQYF. The CDR3, as DNA: TGTGCCAGCAGTTACTCGAATAATCCAGGGGGGGAGCAGTACTTC.

The V gene is TRBV5-6, the J gene TRBJ1-2; D is uncertain. V dropped 2 bases and J dropped 3 bases, with 5 bases sitting between them. The CDR3 spans 12 residues. Germline V gives CDR1 SGHDT, CDR2 YYEEEE. The CDR3 nucleotides read TGTGCCAGCAGCTTAATATACTATGGCTACACCTTC. The encoded protein is CASSLIYYGYTF.

V usage is TRBV6-1 and J usage is TRBJ2-7; tentatively, D is TRBD2 (5 bases). V lost 9 bases and J 2 bases, leaving 29 bases between the germline ends. This CDR3 comprises 18 residues. Per the germline V gene, CDR1 is MNHNS and CDR2 is SASEGT. The CDR3 nucleotides are TGTGCCAGTCGGATACGCGCTTGGTCCGGAGCGGAGACCTACGAGCAGTACTTC. It specifies CASRIRAWSGAETYEQYF.

This chain joins TRBV7-9 and TRBJ1-2, with TRBD1 as a possible D gene (5 bases). In germline, CDR1 is SEHNR, CDR2 FQNEAQ (reference sequence). This CDR3 is built from 14 residues. The V end lost 7 bases, the J end lost 8 bases, and 20 bases lay between the germline ends. Written as DNA, the CDR3 is TGTGCCAGCAAGCTTACTAAGGAGGGGAGAGGCTACACCTTC. It encodes CASKLTKEGRGYTF.

This clonotype was seen only a few times. This sequence joins TRBV6-6 and TRBJ1-2, with D unresolved. Trimming took 0 bases from V and 5 from J, leaving 4 bases between them. The germline V gene has CDR1 MNHNY and CDR2 SVGAGI (reference sequence). The CDR3 runs to 12 residues. The DNA of the CDR3 is TGTGCCAGCAGTTACTCGAGTTATGGCTACACCTTC. Protein product: CASSYSSYGYTF.

This clonotype was recorded once. The gene calls are TRBV20-1 and TRBJ2-1; 12 positions agree with TRBD2. The CDR3 contains 14 residues. The trim removed 4 bases at V and 8 bases at J, leaving 6 bases unmatched. Germline loops: CDR1 DFQATT, CDR2 SNEGSKA (reference sequence). CDR3 amino acids: CSANGLAGNHEQFF. The DNA of the CDR3 is TGCAGTGCTAACGGACTAGCGGGAAACCATGAGCAGTTCTTC.

The chain combines TRBV11-2 with TRBJ2-1; D uncertain. CDR1 and CDR2 from the germline V gene are SGHAT and FQNNGV. The germline V and J ends were trimmed by 4 bases and 1 base, with 8 bases remaining between them. This CDR3 spans 14 amino acids. CDR3 in amino acids: CASSWSLSYNEQFF. In DNA form, the CDR3 reads TGTGCCAGCAGCTGGAGCCTTTCCTACAATGAGCAGTTCTTC.

Only a few counts were recorded for this clonotype. This chain uses TRBV10-3 with TRBJ2-7, with 12 bases aligning to TRBD1. Germline lookup yields CDR1 ENHRY and CDR2 SYGVKD. The CDR3 totals 14 residues. The V gene end was trimmed by 6 bases and the J gene end by 2 bases; junction bases not matched to a gene: 2. The CDR3 reads CAIRGQGAAYEQYF. In DNA, the CDR3 is TGTGCCATCAGGGGACAGGGGGCTGCCTACGAGCAGTACTTC.

The chain is built from TRBV5-1 and TRBJ2-1; 9 bases agree with TRBD2. The V gene's germline CDR1 is SGHRS and CDR2 YFSETQ. This CDR3 spans 15 amino acids. V lost 4 bases to trimming and J lost 7 bases; unmatched junction nucleotides: 9. The CDR3 sequence is CASSLISGGGNEQFF. CDR3 nucleotides: TGCGCCAGCAGCCTAATTAGCGGGGGAGGGAATGAGCAGTTCTTC.

The chain couples TRBV7-9 to TRBJ2-5; 8 bases align to TRBD2. CDR3 length equals 14 residues. Germline V gene lookup returns CDR1 SEHNR and CDR2 FQNEAQ (reference sequence). V dropped 1 base and J dropped 12; count of bases not matched to a gene: 10. CDR3 DNA: TGTGCCAGCAGCTTAGACTTTACTAGCGGTAACAAGTACTTC. It encodes CASSLDFTSGNKYF.

This clonotype was detected once. DNA for the CDR3: TGTGCCAGCAGTTTATATCGGGGCCCGAATTCACCCCTCCACTTT. It yields the protein CASSLYRGPNSPLHF. The chain recombines TRBV27 with TRBJ1-6; D may be TRBD1 (5 bases). In germline, CDR1 is MNHEY, CDR2 SMNVEV (reference sequence). The ends were cut back, 1 base at V and 7 bases at J, with 11 bases in the middle. The CDR3 runs to 15 residues.

This clonotype was detected once. V is TRBV20-1 and J is TRBJ1-1; 7 nucleotides align to TRBD1. Germline trimming cut 2 bases from V and 0 bases from J; bases unmatched to any gene: 12. The germline CDR1 and CDR2 sequences are DFQATT and SNEGSKA (reference sequence). CDR3 length equals 17 residues. The CDR3 protein is CSARRSPSGTVNTEAFF. The CDR3 nucleotides are TGCAGTGCTAGACGATCGCCGTCCGGGACAGTGAACACTGAAGCTTTCTTT.

The chain carries TRBV20-1 and TRBJ1-2; 7 bases map to TRBD1. Germline V lookup: CDR1 DFQATT, CDR2 SNEGSKA (reference sequence). The V gene end was trimmed by 0 bases and the J gene end by 7 bases; junction bases not matched to a gene: 11. The CDR3 runs 15 residues. CDR3 DNA sequence: TGCAGTGCTAGAGATCCCCCCAGGGGGATTTCTGGCTACACCTTC. It is translated as CSARDPPRGISGYTF.